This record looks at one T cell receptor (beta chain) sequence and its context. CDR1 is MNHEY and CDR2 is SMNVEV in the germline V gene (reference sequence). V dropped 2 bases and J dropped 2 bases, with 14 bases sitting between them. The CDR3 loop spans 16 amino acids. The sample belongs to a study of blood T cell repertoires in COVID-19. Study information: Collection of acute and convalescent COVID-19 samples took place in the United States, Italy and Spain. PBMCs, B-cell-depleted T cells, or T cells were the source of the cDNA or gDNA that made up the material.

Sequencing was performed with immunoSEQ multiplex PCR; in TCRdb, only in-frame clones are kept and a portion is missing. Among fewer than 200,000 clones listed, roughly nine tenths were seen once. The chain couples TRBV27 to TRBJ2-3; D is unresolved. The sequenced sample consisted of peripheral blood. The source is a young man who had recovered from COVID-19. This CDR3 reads CASSLRVVRHTDTQYF. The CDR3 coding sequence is TGTGCCAGCAGTTTAAGAGTCGTCAGGCACACAGATACGCAGTATTTT.